The rows below give T cell receptor beta chains drawn from one sample of a study of blood T cell repertoires in COVID-19. The repertoire was sequenced with immunoSEQ multiplex PCR; TCRdb's copy has only in-frame clones and lacks some. The repertoire holds roughly 200,000 clones, with 80% to 90% as singletons. Sequencing input: peripheral blood. All receptors come from a man aged 55 to 70 who had recovered from COVID-19. Each CDR3 is given with its conserved first and last residue. The D gene is left open where the match is weak. Expanded clones are given a class, and other clones once, few, many or no size at all.

v_call: TRBV6-5
clone_size: .
d_call: .
j_call: TRBJ1-5
cdr3_nt: TGTGCCAGCAGTTCTGGGAGGGGCAATCAGCCCCAGCATTTT
cdr3_aa: CASSSGRGNQPQHF

v_call: TRBV5-1
clone_size: .
d_call: TRBD1
j_call: TRBJ2-7
cdr3_nt: TGCGCCAGCAGCTTTGACAGGGGGTCCGTCTACGAGCAGTACTTC
cdr3_aa: CASSFDRGSVYEQYF

v_call: TRBV24-1
clone_size: .
d_call: .
j_call: TRBJ1-5
cdr3_nt: TGTGCCACCACAGGGGCCGGGAATCAGCCCCAGCATTTT
cdr3_aa: CATTGAGNQPQHF

v_call: TRBV5-1
clone_size: .
d_call: .
j_call: TRBJ2-3
cdr3_nt: TGCGCCAGCAGCTTATCAGGTACTAGCACAGATACGCAGTATTTT
cdr3_aa: CASSLSGTSTDTQYF

v_call: TRBV6-4
clone_size: .
d_call: TRBD1
j_call: TRBJ1-2
cdr3_nt: TGTGCCAGCAGGCCGGACAGGGGCCCGTATGGCTACACCTTC
cdr3_aa: CASRPDRGPYGYTF

v_call: TRBV13
clone_size: .
d_call: .
j_call: TRBJ1-6
cdr3_nt: TGTGCCAGCAGCGGGACAACGGATTCTAGCTCCTATAATTCACCCCTCCACTTT
cdr3_aa: CASSGTTDSSSYNSPLHF

v_call: TRBV11-2
clone_size: .
d_call: .
j_call: TRBJ2-5
cdr3_nt: TGTGCCAGCAGCTTAGTAACCGGGACAACGGAGACCCAGTACTTC
cdr3_aa: CASSLVTGTTETQYF

v_call: TRBV30
clone_size: few
d_call: .
j_call: TRBJ1-1
cdr3_nt: TGTGCCTGGGGATATCGGGGGGCGGTCACTGAAGCTTTCTTT
cdr3_aa: CAWGYRGAVTEAFF

v_call: TRBV11-2
clone_size: .
d_call: TRBD1
j_call: TRBJ2-7
cdr3_nt: TGTGCCAGCAGTGGCTGGGGACAGGGGAGCTTATACGAGCAGTACTTC
cdr3_aa: CASSGWGQGSLYEQYF

v_call: TRBV13
clone_size: few
d_call: .
j_call: TRBJ1-2
cdr3_nt: TGTGCCAGCAGCTTAGCCGGGGGGGCAGGGAACTATGGCTACACCTTC
cdr3_aa: CASSLAGGAGNYGYTF

v_call: TRBV28
clone_size: .
d_call: TRBD1
j_call: TRBJ1-2
cdr3_nt: TGTGCCAGCAGTACCCCGGGACAGGGGTTCGGCTATGGCTACACCTTC
cdr3_aa: CASSTPGQGFGYGYTF

v_call: TRBV14
clone_size: .
d_call: TRBD2
j_call: TRBJ2-7
cdr3_nt: TGTGCCAGCAGCCAGATCATGGGAAGCGGGAGACGAACCTACGAGCAGTACTTC
cdr3_aa: CASSQIMGSGRRTYEQYF

v_call: TRBV7-8
clone_size: .
d_call: TRBD1
j_call: TRBJ1-6
cdr3_nt: TGTGCCAGCAGCTTAGATGCAGGGGGCGCCTCCTATAATTCACCCCTCCACTTT
cdr3_aa: CASSLDAGGASYNSPLHF

v_call: TRBV6-5
clone_size: .
d_call: TRBD1
j_call: TRBJ2-1
cdr3_nt: TGTGCCAGCAAAGGCAGGGGGCACTACAATGAGCAGTTCTTC
cdr3_aa: CASKGRGHYNEQFF

v_call: TRBV7-8
clone_size: .
d_call: .
j_call: TRBJ1-4
cdr3_nt: TGTGCCAGCGGGGGGGGGACGTCGAATGAAAAACTGTTTTTT
cdr3_aa: CASGGGTSNEKLFF

v_call: TRBV2
clone_size: .
d_call: .
j_call: TRBJ1-2
cdr3_nt: TGTGCCAGCGGGCAGACAGGAAATGGCTACACCTTC
cdr3_aa: CASGQTGNGYTF

v_call: TRBV18
clone_size: .
d_call: .
j_call: TRBJ1-5
cdr3_nt: TGTGCCAGCTCACCAGGGGAGGATCAGCCCCAGCATTTT
cdr3_aa: CASSPGEDQPQHF

v_call: TRBV25-1
clone_size: .
d_call: .
j_call: TRBJ2-7
cdr3_nt: TGTGCCAGCAGTGGGTCCCCCAGCTCCTACGAGCAGTACTTC
cdr3_aa: CASSGSPSSYEQYF

v_call: TRBV5-1
clone_size: .
d_call: TRBD1
j_call: TRBJ1-2
cdr3_nt: TGCGCCAGCAGCCTAGGGACAGACTTTCGCTATGGCTACACCTTC
cdr3_aa: CASSLGTDFRYGYTF

v_call: TRBV7-8
clone_size: .
d_call: TRBD2
j_call: TRBJ2-7
cdr3_nt: TGTGCCAGCAGCCTGTCGGGAGGCGTCCAGTCCTACGAGCAGTACTTC
cdr3_aa: CASSLSGGVQSYEQYF

v_call: TRBV18
clone_size: .
d_call: TRBD1
j_call: TRBJ1-1
cdr3_nt: TGTGCCAGCTCATCAGGACAGGGTGGAGCTTTCTTT
cdr3_aa: CASSSGQGGAFF

v_call: TRBV6-6
clone_size: .
d_call: .
j_call: TRBJ2-5
cdr3_nt: TGTGCCAGCAGTCCTGTCGAGACCCAGTACTTC
cdr3_aa: CASSPVETQYF

v_call: TRBV5-1
clone_size: .
d_call: TRBD2
j_call: TRBJ2-5
cdr3_nt: TGCGCCAGCAGCTTGTTCCCTAGCGGGAGGGCCGGTCAGGAGACCCAGTACTTC
cdr3_aa: CASSLFPSGRAGQETQYF

v_call: TRBV30
clone_size: .
d_call: .
j_call: TRBJ1-2
cdr3_nt: TGTGCCTGGAGAGCGACAGGCGACTATGGCTACACCTTC
cdr3_aa: CAWRATGDYGYTF

v_call: TRBV5-1
clone_size: few
d_call: TRBD1
j_call: TRBJ1-1
cdr3_nt: TGCGCCAGCAGCTTGGCGTCGGGACAGGCCCAGAACACTGAAGCTTTCTTT
cdr3_aa: CASSLASGQAQNTEAFF

v_call: TRBV12-5
clone_size: .
d_call: .
j_call: TRBJ2-1
cdr3_nt: TGTGCTAGTGGTTTGGTACCAGGGCTGGGTGAGCAGTTCTTC
cdr3_aa: CASGLVPGLGEQFF

v_call: TRBV28
clone_size: .
d_call: .
j_call: TRBJ1-1
cdr3_nt: TGTGCCAGCAGTTTACAGGGCGGATCGACTGAAGCTTTCTTT
cdr3_aa: CASSLQGGSTEAFF

v_call: TRBV5-1
clone_size: .
d_call: TRBD2
j_call: TRBJ2-3
cdr3_nt: TGCGCCAGCGGGCTCGGAACTAGCGGGAGACAGACAGATACGCAGTATTTT
cdr3_aa: CASGLGTSGRQTDTQYF

v_call: TRBV10-3
clone_size: .
d_call: TRBD2
j_call: TRBJ2-7
cdr3_nt: TGTGCCATCAGTGAGTGGCTAGCGGGAGCGTTCAACGAGCAGTACTTC
cdr3_aa: CAISEWLAGAFNEQYF

v_call: TRBV7-2
clone_size: .
d_call: TRBD1
j_call: TRBJ1-2
cdr3_nt: TGTGCCAGCAGCTATCGGTCCGGGACAGGGGTTAGCAACTATGGCTACACCTTC
cdr3_aa: CASSYRSGTGVSNYGYTF

v_call: TRBV28
clone_size: .
d_call: TRBD1
j_call: TRBJ1-6
cdr3_nt: TGTGCCAGCAGTTTATTGACAGGGAAATATAATTCACCCCTCCACTTT
cdr3_aa: CASSLLTGKYNSPLHF

v_call: TRBV7-9
clone_size: once
d_call: TRBD1
j_call: TRBJ2-3
cdr3_nt: TGTGCCAGCAGCCTAGGGACAGGGAGCACAGATACGCAGTATTTT
cdr3_aa: CASSLGTGSTDTQYF

v_call: TRBV18
clone_size: .
d_call: .
j_call: TRBJ2-7
cdr3_nt: TGTGCCAGCTCAACCAGTCAGGGACTGGAGGTGGGGGAGCAGTACTTC
cdr3_aa: CASSTSQGLEVGEQYF

v_call: TRBV5-1
clone_size: .
d_call: TRBD1
j_call: TRBJ1-1
cdr3_nt: TGCGCCAGCAGCCCCGGGACAGGCATGAACACTGAAGCTTTCTTT
cdr3_aa: CASSPGTGMNTEAFF

v_call: TRBV7-9
clone_size: .
d_call: .
j_call: TRBJ2-7
cdr3_nt: TGTGCCAGCAGCTTAGCATTCGGGGGCTACGAGCAGTACTTC
cdr3_aa: CASSLAFGGYEQYF

v_call: TRBV30
clone_size: few
d_call: .
j_call: TRBJ1-1
cdr3_nt: TGTGCCTCCGACAGAGAAGCTTTCTTT
cdr3_aa: CASDREAFF

v_call: TRBV5-1
clone_size: .
d_call: TRBD1
j_call: TRBJ1-4
cdr3_nt: TGCGCCAGCAGCTTGGCCGGGACAGGGGAAGAAAAACTGTTTTTT
cdr3_aa: CASSLAGTGEEKLFF

v_call: TRBV18
clone_size: .
d_call: .
j_call: TRBJ1-5
cdr3_nt: TGTGCCAGCTCACCAATAGATAGTGGGCCCCAGCATTTT
cdr3_aa: CASSPIDSGPQHF

v_call: TRBV5-6
clone_size: .
d_call: .
j_call: TRBJ1-1
cdr3_nt: TGTGCCAGCAGCTTTCCCGGACAGCGGAGAACTGAAGCTTTCTTT
cdr3_aa: CASSFPGQRRTEAFF

v_call: TRBV7-8
clone_size: .
d_call: .
j_call: TRBJ1-1
cdr3_nt: TGTGCCAGCAGCAGCGCAGCGAACACTGAAGCTTTCTTT
cdr3_aa: CASSSAANTEAFF

v_call: TRBV6-4
clone_size: .
d_call: TRBD1
j_call: TRBJ1-1
cdr3_nt: TGTGCCAGCAGAAATACAGGGGTCGGCACTGAAGCTTTCTTT
cdr3_aa: CASRNTGVGTEAFF

v_call: TRBV30
clone_size: .
d_call: .
j_call: TRBJ2-2
cdr3_nt: TGTGCCTGGAGGGACAGCTACACCGGGGAGCTGTTTTTT
cdr3_aa: CAWRDSYTGELFF

v_call: TRBV4-1
clone_size: .
d_call: .
j_call: TRBJ2-6
cdr3_nt: TGCGCCAGCAGCCAACCGGGGGTCTCTGGGGCCAACGTCCTGACTTTC
cdr3_aa: CASSQPGVSGANVLTF

v_call: TRBV28
clone_size: .
d_call: TRBD2
j_call: TRBJ2-5
cdr3_nt: TGTGCCAGCAGTTTCTCCGGGACTAGCGGATGGGCCCAGTACTTC
cdr3_aa: CASSFSGTSGWAQYF

v_call: TRBV11-3
clone_size: few
d_call: TRBD1
j_call: TRBJ2-1
cdr3_nt: TGTGCCAGCAGCTTTAAGGGGGCCCGGGAGCAGTTCTTC
cdr3_aa: CASSFKGAREQFF

v_call: TRBV7-9
clone_size: .
d_call: TRBD2
j_call: TRBJ2-1
cdr3_nt: TGTGCCAGCAGCGAGACTAGCGGAGGCGGGCAGTTCTTC
cdr3_aa: CASSETSGGGQFF

v_call: TRBV5-6
clone_size: .
d_call: .
j_call: TRBJ2-1
cdr3_nt: TGTGCCAGCAGCTTGTTCCTAAGGGAGCGGACCCAACTCGGCGATGAGCAGTTCTTC
cdr3_aa: CASSLFLRERTQLGDEQFF

v_call: TRBV27
clone_size: .
d_call: .
j_call: TRBJ2-7
cdr3_nt: TGTGCCAGCAGTGCGGAAGGAGGGGCCACCTACGAGCAGTACTTC
cdr3_aa: CASSAEGGATYEQYF

v_call: TRBV7-9
clone_size: .
d_call: TRBD1
j_call: TRBJ2-7
cdr3_nt: TGTGCCAGCAGCCCCGGGACAGGGGAGAGCGAGCAGTACTTC
cdr3_aa: CASSPGTGESEQYF

v_call: TRBV30
clone_size: .
d_call: TRBD2
j_call: TRBJ2-1
cdr3_nt: TGTGCCTGGAGAGACCTAGCGGCTAACTCCTACAATGAGCAGTTCTTC
cdr3_aa: CAWRDLAANSYNEQFF